The source of this T cell receptor beta chain is a study of T cells in Graves' hyperthyroidism and ophthalmopathy. The CDR3 sequence is 15 residues long. V was cut by 0 bases and J by 5 bases, with 13 bases left in between. Germline CDR1 reads LNHNV; CDR2 reads YYDKDF (reference sequence). This clonotype was detected ten times or more. RNA transcripts provided the source from which TCR beta CDR3 regions were amplified. RT-PCR in the first round (using the HTBI primer set) targeted the TCR CDR3. From the multiplex PCR reads, TCRdb called clonotypes with MiXCR, one entry per CDR3 protein. This sample has roughly 380,000 distinct CDR3 sequences, with about 19% found just once.

The sequenced sample was blood. The V and J genes are TRBV15 and TRBJ1-1; tentative D call: TRBD1 (6 bases). The clonotype originates from a young woman with Graves' hyperthyroidism. The chain's CDR3 is CATSREQGRQTEAFF. The CDR3 nucleotides are TGTGCCACCAGCAGAGAGCAGGGGCGCCAGACTGAAGCTTTCTTT.